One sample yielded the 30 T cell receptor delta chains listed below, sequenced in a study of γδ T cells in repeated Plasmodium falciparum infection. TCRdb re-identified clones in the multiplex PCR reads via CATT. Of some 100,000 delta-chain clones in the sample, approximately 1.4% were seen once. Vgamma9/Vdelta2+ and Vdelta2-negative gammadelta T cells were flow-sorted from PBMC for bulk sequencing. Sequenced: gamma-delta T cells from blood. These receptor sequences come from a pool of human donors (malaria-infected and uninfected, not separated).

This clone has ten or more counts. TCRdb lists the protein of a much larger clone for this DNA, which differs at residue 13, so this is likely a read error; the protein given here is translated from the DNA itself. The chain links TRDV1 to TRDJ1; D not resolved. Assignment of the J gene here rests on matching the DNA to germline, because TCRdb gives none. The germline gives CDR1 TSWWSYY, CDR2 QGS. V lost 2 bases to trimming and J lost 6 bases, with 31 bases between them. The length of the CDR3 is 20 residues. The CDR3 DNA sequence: TGTGCTCTTGGGGAAATCTTGTGCCTCACCGACTTTTCCCACCCCTATAAACTCATCTTT. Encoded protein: CALGEILCLTDFSHPYKLIF.

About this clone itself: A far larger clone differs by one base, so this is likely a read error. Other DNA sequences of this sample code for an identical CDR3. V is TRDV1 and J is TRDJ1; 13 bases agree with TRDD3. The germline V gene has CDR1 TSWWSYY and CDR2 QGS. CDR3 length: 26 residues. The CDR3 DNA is TGTGCTCTTGGAGAACTAAAAAGGTTCCCCCAAAAGGCGTACTGGGGGATACGGGGAAGGGTCGATAAACTCATCTTT. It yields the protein CALGELKRFPQKAYWGIRGRVDKLIF.

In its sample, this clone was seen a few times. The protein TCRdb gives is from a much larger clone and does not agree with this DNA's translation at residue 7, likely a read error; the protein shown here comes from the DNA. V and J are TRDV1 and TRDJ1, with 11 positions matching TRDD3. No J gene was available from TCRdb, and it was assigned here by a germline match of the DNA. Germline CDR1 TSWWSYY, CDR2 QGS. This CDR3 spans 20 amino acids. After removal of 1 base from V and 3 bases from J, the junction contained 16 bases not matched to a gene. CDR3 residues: CALGEQVLPRNWGIADKLIF. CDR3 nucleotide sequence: TGTGCTCTTGGGGAACAGGTCCTTCCGCGAAACTGGGGGATAGCCGATAAACTCATCTTT.

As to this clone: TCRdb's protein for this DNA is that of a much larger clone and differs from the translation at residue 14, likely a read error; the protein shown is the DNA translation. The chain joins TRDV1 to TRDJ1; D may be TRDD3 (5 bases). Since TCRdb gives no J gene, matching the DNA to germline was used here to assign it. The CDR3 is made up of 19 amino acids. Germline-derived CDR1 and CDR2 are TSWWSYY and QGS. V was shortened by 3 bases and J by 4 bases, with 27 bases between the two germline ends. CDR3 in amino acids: CALGDAIQAGPIPCDKLIF. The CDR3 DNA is TGTGCTCTTGGGGACGCTATCCAAGCTGGGCCGATTCCGTGCGATAAACTCATCTTT.

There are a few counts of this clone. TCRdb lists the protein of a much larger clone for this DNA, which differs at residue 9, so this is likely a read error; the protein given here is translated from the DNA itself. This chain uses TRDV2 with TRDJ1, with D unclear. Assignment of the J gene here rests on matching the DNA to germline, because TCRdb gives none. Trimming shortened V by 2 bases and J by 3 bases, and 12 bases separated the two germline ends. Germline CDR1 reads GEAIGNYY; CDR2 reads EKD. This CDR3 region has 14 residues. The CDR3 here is CACDSVGYPDKLIF. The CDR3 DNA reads TGTGCCTGTGACAGTGTGGGTTACCCCGATAAACTCATCTTT.

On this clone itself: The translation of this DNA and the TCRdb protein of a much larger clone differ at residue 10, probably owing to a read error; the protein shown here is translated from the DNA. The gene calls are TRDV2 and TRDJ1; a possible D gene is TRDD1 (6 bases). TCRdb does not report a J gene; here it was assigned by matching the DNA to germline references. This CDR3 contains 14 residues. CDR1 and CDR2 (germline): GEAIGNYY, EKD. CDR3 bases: TGTGCCTGTGACGGAATAGTTAACACCAATAAACTCATCTTT. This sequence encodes CACDGIVNTNKLIF.

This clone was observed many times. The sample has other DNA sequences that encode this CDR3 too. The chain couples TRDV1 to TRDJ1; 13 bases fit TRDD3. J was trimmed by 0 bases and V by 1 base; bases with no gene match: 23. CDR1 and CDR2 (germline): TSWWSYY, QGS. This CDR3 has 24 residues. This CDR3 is CALGERDSLNHLLGDTVNTDKLIF. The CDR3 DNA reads TGTGCTCTTGGGGAACGGGACTCCCTAAATCATTTACTGGGGGATACGGTGAACACCGATAAACTCATCTTT.

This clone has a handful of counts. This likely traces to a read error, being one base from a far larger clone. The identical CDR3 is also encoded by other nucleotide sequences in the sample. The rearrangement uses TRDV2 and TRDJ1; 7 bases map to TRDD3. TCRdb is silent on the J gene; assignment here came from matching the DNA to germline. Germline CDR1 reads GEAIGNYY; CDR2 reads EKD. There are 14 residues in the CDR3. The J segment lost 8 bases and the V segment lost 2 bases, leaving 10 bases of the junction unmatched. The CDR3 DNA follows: TGTGCCTGTGACAAACTAGGGGATAAGGGAAAACTCATCTTT. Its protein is CACDKLGDKGKLIF.

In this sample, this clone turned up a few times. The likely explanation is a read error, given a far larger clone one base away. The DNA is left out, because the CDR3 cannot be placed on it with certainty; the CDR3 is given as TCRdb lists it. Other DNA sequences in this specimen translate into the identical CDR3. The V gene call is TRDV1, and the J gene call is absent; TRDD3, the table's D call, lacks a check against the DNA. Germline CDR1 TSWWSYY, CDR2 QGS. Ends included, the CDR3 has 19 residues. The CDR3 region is CALGERVIFRRTGDWELIF.

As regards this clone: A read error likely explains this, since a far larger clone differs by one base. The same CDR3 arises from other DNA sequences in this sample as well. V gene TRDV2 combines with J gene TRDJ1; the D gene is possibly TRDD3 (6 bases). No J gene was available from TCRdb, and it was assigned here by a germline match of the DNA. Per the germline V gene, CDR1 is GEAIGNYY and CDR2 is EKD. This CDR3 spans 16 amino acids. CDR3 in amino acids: CACGSTGTLGADKLIF. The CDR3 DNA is TGCGCCTGTGGTTCTACTGGGACCCTCGGTGCCGATAAACTCATCTTT.

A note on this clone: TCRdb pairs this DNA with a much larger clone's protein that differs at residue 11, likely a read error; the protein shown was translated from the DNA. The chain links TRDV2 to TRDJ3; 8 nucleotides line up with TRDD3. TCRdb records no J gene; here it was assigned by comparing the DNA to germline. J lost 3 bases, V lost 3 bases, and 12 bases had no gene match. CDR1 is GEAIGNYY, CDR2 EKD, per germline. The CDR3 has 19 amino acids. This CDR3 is CACDLYWGVQLWDTRQMFF. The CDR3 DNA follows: TGTGCCTGTGACCTTTACTGGGGGGTGCAACTCTGGGACACCCGACAGATGTTTTTC.

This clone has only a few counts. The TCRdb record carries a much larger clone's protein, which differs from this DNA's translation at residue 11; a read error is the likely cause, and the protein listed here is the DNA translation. The DNA of the CDR3 is TGTGCTCTTGGGGAAAGAGTCGGGGTACGGTGGATACGAGACGATAAACTCATCTTT. This encodes CALGERVGVRWIRDDKLIF. V is TRDV1 and J is TRDJ1, with TRDD3 matching over 7 bases. No J gene is reported in TCRdb; it was inferred here by comparing the DNA with germline. V shed 2 bases and J 4 bases; nucleotides not matched to a gene: 19. The CDR3 is 19 residues long. In germline, CDR1 is TSWWSYY, CDR2 QGS.

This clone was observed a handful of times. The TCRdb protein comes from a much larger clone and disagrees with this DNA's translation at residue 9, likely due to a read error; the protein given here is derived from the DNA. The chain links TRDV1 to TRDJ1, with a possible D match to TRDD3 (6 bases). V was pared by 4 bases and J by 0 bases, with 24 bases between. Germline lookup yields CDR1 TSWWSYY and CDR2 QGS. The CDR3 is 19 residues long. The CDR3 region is CALGVLTGRRPDYTDKLIF. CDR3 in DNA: TGTGCTCTTGGGGTACTAACTGGGAGGCGACCCGATTACACCGATAAACTCATCTTT.

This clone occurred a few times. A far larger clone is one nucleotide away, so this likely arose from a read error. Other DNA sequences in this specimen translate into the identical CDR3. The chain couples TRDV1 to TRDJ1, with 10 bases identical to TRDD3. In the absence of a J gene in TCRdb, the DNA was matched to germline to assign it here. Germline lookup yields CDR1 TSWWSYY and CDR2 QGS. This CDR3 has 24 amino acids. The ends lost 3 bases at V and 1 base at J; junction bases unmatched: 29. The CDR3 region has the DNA TGTGCTCTTGGGGAGCTGTTTCCTACATGGACTGGGGGATGGGGAAAGAGGGGCACCGATAAACTCATCTTT. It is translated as CALGELFPTWTGGWGKRGTDKLIF.

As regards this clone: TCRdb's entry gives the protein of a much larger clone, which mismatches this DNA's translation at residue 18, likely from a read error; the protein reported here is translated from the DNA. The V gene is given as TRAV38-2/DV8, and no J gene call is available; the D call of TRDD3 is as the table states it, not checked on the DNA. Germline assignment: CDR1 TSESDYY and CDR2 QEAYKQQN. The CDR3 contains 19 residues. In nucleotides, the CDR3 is TGTGCTTATAGCGTCTTCGCCCCTGGCAGGGGGACCAGCACCGATAAACTCACCTTT. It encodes CAYSVFAPGRGTSTDKLTF.

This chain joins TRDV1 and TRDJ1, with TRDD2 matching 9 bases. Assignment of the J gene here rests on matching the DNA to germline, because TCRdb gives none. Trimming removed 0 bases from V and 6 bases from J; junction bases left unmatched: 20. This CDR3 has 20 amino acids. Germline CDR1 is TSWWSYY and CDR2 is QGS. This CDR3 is CALGELLGPSYVVAGHKLIF. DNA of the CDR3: TGTGCTCTTGGGGAACTATTAGGACCTTCCTACGTTGTTGCGGGGCATAAACTCATCTTT.

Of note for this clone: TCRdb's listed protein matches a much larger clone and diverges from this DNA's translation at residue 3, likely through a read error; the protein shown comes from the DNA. The CDR3 DNA reads TGTGCTCCTGGGGAACTGTGGTTGGGGGATCCCAAACTCATCTTT. It yields the protein CAPGELWLGDPKLIF. The gene calls are TRDV1 and TRDJ1; 8 bases agree with TRDD3. TCRdb is silent on the J gene; assignment here came from matching the DNA to germline. This CDR3 region has 15 residues. Germline assignment: CDR1 TSWWSYY and CDR2 QGS.

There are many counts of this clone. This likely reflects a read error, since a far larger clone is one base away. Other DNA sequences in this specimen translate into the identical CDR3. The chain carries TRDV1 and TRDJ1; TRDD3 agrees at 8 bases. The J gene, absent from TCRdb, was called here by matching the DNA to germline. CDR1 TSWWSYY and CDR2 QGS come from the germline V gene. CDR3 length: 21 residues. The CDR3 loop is CALGDGYRQGYGFYLTDKLIF. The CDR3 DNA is TGCGCTCTTGGGGATGGTTATAGACAGGGATACGGTTTTTATTTGACCGATAAACTCATCTTT.

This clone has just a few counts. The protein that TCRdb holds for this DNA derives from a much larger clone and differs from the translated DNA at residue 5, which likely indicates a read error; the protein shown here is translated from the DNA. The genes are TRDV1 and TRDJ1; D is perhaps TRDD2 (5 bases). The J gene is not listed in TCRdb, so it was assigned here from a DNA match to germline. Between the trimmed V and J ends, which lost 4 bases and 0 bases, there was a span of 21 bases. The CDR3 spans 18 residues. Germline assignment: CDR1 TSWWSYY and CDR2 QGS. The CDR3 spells CALGVKGRLLLYTDKLIF. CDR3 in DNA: TGTGCTCTTGGGGTAAAGGGTCGCCTACTCCTCTACACCGATAAACTCATCTTT.

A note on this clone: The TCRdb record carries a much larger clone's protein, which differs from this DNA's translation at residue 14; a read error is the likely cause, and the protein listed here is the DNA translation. The CDR3 loop reads CALGERYFLRTIPREFRYTDKLIF. In nucleotides, the CDR3 is TGTGCTCTTGGGGAACGATACTTCCTAAGGACAATACCGCGGGAATTTCGGTACACCGATAAACTCATCTTT. The rearrangement joins TRDV1 to TRDJ1, with 7 nucleotides matching TRDD2. The V gene's germline CDR1 is TSWWSYY and CDR2 QGS. Germline trimming cut 1 base from V and 0 bases from J; bases unmatched to any gene: 29. The CDR3 is made up of 24 amino acids.

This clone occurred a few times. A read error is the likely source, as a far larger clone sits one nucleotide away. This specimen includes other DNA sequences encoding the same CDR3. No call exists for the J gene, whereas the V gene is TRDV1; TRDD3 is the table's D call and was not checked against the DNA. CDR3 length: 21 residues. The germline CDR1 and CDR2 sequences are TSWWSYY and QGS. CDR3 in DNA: TGTGCTCTTGGGGAAGAGTCGTACCATGAAATGGGCAAAGGGGAGACAGCACAGCTCTTCTTT. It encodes CALGEESYHEMGKGETAQLFF.

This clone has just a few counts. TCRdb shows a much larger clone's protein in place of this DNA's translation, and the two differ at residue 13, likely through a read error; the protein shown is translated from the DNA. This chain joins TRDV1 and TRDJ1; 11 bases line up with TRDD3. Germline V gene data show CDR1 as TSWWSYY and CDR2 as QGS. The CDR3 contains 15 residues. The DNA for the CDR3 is TGTGCCCTCGATGGGGGATACGCGTTGCGGGATAAACCCATCTTT. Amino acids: CALDGGYALRDKPIF.

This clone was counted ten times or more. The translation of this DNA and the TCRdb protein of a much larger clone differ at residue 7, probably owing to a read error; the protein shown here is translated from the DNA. The CDR3 loop reads CALGGSLFLLMGIVTDKLIF. In DNA, the CDR3 is TGTGCTCTTGGGGGGTCCCTTTTCCTACTCATGGGGATAGTAACCGATAAACTCATCTTT. The rearrangement links TRDV1 to TRDJ1; D may be TRDD2 or TRDD3 (7 bases each). The CDR3 length is 20 residues. CDR1 and CDR2 from the germline V gene are TSWWSYY and QGS. Trimming pared 4 bases from V and 2 bases from J, leaving 29 bases between.

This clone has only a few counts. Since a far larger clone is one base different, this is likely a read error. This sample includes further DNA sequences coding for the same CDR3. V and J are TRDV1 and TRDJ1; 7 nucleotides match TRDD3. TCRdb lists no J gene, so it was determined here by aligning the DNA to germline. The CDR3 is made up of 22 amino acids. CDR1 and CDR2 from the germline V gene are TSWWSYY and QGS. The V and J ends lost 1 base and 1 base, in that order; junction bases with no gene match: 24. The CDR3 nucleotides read TGTGCTCTTGGGGAACGCGCCAACAGGTCCAACTGGGGCCGGTGCTTCACCGATAAACTCATCTTT. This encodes CALGERANRSNWGRCFTDKLIF.

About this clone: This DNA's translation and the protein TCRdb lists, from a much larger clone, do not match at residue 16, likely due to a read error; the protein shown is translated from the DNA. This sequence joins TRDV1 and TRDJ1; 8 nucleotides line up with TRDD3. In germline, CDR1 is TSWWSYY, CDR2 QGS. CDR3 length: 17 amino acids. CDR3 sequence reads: CALKKGSWGKYTDKLTF. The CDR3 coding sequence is TGTGCTCTTAAGAAAGGTAGCTGGGGGAAGTACACCGATAAACTCACCTTT.

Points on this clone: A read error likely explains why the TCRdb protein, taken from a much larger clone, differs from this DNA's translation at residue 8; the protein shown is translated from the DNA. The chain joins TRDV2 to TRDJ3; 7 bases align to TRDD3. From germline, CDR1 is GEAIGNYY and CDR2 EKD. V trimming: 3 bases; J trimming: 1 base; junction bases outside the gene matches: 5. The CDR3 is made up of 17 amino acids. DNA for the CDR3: TGTGCCTGTGACTCTACTGGGGTATCCTGGGACACCCGACAGATGTTTTTC. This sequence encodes CACDSTGVSWDTRQMFF.

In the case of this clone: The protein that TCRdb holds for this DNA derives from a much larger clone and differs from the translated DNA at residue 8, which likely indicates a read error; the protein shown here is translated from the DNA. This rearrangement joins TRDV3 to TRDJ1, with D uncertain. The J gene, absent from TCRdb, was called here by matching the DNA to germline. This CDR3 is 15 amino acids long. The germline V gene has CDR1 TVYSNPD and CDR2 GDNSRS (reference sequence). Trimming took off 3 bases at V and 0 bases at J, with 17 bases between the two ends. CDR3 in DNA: TGTGCCTTCCGAGTCTTATTTGATTACACCGATAAACTCATCTTT. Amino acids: CAFRVLFDYTDKLIF.

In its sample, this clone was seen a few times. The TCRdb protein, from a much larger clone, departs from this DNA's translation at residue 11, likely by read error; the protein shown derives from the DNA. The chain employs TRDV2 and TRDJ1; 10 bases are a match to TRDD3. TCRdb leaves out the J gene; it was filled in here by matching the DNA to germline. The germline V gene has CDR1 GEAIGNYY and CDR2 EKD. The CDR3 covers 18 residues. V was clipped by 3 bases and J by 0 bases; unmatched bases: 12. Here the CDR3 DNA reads TGTGCCTGTGACCCCCTTACTGGGGGATCCTCCGACACCGATAAACTCATCTTT. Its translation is CACDPLTGGSSDTDKLIF.

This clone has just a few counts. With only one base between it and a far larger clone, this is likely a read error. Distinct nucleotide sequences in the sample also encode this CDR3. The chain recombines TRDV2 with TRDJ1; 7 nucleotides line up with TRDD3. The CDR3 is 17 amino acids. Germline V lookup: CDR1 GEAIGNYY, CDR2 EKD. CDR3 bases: TGTGCTTGTGACACCGTTCTGGGGGTCGGGTACACCGATAAACTCATCTTT. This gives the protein CACDTVLGVGYTDKLIF.

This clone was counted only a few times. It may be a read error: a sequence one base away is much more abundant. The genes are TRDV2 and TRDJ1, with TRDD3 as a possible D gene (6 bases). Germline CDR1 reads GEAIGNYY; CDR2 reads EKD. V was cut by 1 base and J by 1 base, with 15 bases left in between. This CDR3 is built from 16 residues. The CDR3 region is CACDTLGMQVTDKLIF. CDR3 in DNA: TGTGCCTGTGACACATTGGGGATGCAAGTCACCGATAAACTCATCTTT.